The sequence of this T cell receptor (beta chain) was determined in a study of OX40 agonist ivuxolimab in advanced cancers. Study background: Intravenous ivuxolimab was administered to patients every 2 weeks at 0.01 to 10 mg/kg.

The protocol was immunoSEQ multiplex PCR, while the TCRdb copy is restricted to in-frame clones and leaves out a portion. The sample has tens of thousands of clones; 80% are singletons. Germline V CDR1 and CDR2: MDHEN, SYDVKM. Trimming at V came to 8 bases and at J to 2 bases, leaving 5 bases not matched to a gene. There are 15 residues in the CDR3. Regarding this clone: Its specificity is unknown.

Overall study findings and caveats: At 0.1 to 3.0 mg/kg, CD4+ and CD8+ blood T cells expanded clonally by week 6. What antigens the expanded peripheral T cells recognized was never established.

The V and J genes are TRBV28 and TRBJ2-3, with 12 bases lining up with TRBD2. The specimen comprised CD4+ or CD8+ T cells sorted from blood, sampled in a trial of the OX40 agonist ivuxolimab. This TCR came from an adult with an advanced solid tumor such as melanoma, head and neck, liver or kidney cancer. CDR3 residues: CASGLAGTITDTQYF. In DNA, the CDR3 is TGTGCCAGCGGACTAGCGGGGACTATCACAGATACGCAGTATTTT. Supplemented by reference TRBV28 and TRBJ2-3, the full variable domain reads DVKVTQSSRYLVKRTGEKVFLECVQDMDHENMFWYRQDPGLGLRLIYFSYDVKMKEKGDIPEGYSVSREKKERFSLILESASTNQTSMYLCASGLAGTITDTQYFGPGTRLTVL.